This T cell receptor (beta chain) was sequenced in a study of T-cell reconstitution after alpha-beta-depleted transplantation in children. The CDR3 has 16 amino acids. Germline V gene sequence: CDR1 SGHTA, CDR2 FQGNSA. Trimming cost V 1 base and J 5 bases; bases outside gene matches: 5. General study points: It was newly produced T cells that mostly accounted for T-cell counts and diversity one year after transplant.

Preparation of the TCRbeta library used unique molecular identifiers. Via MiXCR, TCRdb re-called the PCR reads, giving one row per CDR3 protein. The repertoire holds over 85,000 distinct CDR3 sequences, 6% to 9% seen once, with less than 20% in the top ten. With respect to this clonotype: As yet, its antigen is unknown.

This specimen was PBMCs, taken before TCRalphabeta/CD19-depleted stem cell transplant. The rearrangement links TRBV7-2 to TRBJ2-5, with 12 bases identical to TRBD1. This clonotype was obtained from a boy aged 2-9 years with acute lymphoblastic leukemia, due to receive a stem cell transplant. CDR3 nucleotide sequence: TGTGCCAGCAGCTTAGTAGGGACAGGGGGCAGGGAGACCCAGTACTTC. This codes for CASSLVGTGGRETQYF.